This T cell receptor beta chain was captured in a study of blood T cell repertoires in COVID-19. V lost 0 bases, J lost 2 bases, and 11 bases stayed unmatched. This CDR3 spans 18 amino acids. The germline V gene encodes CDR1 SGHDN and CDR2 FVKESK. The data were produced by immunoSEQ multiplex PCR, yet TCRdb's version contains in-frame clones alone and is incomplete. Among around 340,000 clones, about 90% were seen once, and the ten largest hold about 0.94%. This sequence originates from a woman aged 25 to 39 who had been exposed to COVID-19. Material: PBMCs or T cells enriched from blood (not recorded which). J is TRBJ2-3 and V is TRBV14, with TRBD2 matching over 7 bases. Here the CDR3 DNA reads TGTGCCAGCAGCCAAGATTGGGGACTACTAGAGTACACAGATACGCAGTATTTT. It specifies CASSQDWGLLEYTDTQYF.